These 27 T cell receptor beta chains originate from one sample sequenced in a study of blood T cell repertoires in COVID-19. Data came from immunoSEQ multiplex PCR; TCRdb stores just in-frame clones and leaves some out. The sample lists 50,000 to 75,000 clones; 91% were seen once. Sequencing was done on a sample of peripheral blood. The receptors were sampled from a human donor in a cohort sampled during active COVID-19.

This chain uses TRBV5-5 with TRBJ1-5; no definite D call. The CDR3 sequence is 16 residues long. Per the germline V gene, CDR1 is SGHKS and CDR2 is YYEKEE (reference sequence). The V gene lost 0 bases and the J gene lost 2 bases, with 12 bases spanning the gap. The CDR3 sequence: CASSLADGSGNQPQHF. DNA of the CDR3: TGTGCCAGCAGCTTGGCTGATGGGAGCGGCAATCAGCCCCAGCATTTT.

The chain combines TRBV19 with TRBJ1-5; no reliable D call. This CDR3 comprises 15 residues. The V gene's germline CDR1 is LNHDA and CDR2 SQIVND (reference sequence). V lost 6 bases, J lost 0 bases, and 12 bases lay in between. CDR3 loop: CASRINSYSNQPQHF. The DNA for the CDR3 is TGTGCCAGTAGGATCAATTCCTATAGCAATCAGCCCCAGCATTTT. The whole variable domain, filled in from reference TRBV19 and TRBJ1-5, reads DGGITQSPKYLFRKEGQNVTLSCEQNLNHDAMYWYRQDPGQGLRLIYYSQIVNDFQKGDIAEGYSVSREKKESFPLTVTSAQKNPTAFYLCASRINSYSNQPQHFGDGTRLSIL.

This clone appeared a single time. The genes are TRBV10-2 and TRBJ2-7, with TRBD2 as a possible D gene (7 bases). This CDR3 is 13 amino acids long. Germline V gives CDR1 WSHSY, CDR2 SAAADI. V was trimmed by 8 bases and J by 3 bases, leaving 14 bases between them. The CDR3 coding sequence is TGCGCCAGCGAGGGGGGGGATCACTACGAGCAGTACTTC. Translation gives CASEGGDHYEQYF.

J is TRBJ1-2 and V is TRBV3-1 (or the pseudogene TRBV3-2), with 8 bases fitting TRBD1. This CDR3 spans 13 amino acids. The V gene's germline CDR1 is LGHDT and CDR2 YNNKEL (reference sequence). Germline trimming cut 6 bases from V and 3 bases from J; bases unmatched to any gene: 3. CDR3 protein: CASRPTGDYGYTF. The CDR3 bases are TGTGCCAGCAGACCGACAGGGGACTATGGCTACACCTTC.

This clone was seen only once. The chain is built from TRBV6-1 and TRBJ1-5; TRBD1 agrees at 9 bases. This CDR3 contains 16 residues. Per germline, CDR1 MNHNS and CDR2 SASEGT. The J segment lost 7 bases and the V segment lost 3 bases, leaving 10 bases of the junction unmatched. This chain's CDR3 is CASSDRGTGRAQPQHF. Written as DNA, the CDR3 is TGTGCCAGCAGTGACCGCGGGACAGGGAGAGCGCAGCCCCAGCATTTT.

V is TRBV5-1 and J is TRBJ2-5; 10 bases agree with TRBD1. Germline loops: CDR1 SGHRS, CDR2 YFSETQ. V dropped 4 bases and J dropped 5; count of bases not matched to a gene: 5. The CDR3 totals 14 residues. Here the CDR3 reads CASSPRTGGETQYF. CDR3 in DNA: TGCGCCAGCAGCCCCAGGACAGGGGGGGAGACCCAGTACTTC.

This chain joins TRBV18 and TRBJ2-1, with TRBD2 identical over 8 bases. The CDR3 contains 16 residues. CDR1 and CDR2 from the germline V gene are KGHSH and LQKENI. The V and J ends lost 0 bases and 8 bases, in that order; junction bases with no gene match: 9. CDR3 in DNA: TGTGCCAGCTCACCACCGGGGGTAGCGGGGTTAGATGAGCAGTTCTTC. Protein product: CASSPPGVAGLDEQFF.

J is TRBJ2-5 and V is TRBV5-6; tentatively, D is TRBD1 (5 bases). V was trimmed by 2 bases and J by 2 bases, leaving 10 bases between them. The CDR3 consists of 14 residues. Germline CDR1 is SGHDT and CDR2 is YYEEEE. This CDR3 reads CASSFPTEQETQYF. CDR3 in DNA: TGTGCCAGCAGCTTCCCGACAGAGCAAGAGACCCAGTACTTC.

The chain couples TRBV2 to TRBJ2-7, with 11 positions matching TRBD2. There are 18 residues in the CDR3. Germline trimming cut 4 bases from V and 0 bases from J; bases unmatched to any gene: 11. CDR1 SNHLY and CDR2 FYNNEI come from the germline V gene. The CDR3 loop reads CASSGDTSGRVSSYEQYF. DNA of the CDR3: TGTGCCAGCAGTGGGGATACTAGCGGGAGAGTCAGCTCCTACGAGCAGTACTTC.

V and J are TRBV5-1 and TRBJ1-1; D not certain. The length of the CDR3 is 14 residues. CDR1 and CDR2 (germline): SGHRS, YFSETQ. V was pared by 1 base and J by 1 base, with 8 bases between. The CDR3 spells CASSLYRGNTEAFF. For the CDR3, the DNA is TGCGCCAGCAGCTTGTACCGCGGGAACACTGAAGCTTTCTTT.

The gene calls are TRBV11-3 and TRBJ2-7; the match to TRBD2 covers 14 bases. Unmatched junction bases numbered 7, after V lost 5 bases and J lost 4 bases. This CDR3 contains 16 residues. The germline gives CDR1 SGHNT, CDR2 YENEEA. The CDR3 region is CASSRRLAGGPYEQYF. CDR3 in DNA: TGTGCCAGCAGCCGACGACTAGCGGGAGGGCCATACGAGCAGTACTTC.

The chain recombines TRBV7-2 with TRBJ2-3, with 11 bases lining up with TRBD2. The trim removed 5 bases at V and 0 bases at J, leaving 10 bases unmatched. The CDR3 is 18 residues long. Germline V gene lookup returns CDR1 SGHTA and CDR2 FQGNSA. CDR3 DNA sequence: TGTGCCAGCAGCCAAGGGACTAGCGGAGCGGGGAGCACAGATACGCAGTATTTT. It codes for CASSQGTSGAGSTDTQYF.

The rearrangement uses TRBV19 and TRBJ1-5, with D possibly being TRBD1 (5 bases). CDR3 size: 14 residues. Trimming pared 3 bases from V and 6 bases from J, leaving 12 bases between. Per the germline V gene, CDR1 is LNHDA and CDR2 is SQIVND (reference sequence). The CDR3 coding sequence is TGTGCCAGTAGTATCCAGGGTTTGCGTCAGCCCCAGCATTTT. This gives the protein CASSIQGLRQPQHF.

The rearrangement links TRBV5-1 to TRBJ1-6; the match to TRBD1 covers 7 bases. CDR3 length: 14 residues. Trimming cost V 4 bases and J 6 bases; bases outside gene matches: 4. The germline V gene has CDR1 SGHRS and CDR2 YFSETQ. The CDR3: CASSTGQSNSPLHF. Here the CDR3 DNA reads TGCGCCAGCAGCACGGGACAGAGTAATTCACCCCTCCACTTT.

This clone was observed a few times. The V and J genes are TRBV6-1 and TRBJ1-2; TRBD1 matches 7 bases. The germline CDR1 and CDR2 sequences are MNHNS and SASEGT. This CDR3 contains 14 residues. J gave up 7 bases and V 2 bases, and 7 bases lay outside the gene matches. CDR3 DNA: TGTGCCAGCAGTGAATGGGTAGGGGGCGGTGGCTACACCTTC. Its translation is CASSEWVGGGGYTF.

CDR3 in DNA: TGTGCCAGCAGCCAAGGACTAGGGACCGGGGAGCTGTTTTTT. This encodes CASSQGLGTGELFF. This chain links TRBV14 with TRBJ2-2, with D maybe TRBD2 (6 bases). The CDR3 contains 14 residues. Germline CDR1 reads SGHDN; CDR2 reads FVKESK. V lost 1 base, J lost 5 bases, and 8 bases lay in between.

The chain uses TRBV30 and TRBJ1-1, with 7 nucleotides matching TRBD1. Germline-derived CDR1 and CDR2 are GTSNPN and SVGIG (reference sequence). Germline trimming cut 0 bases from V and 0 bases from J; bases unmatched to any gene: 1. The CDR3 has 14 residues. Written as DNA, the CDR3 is TGTGCCTGGAGTGTACAGGGGTTGAACACTGAAGCTTTCTTT. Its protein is CAWSVQGLNTEAFF.

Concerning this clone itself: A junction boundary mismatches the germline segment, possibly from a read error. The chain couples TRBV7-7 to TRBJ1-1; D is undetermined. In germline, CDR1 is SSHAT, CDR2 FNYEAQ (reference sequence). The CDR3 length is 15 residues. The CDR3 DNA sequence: TGTGCTAGCAGCCTCAAGCGAGAAATGAACACTGAAGCTTTCTTT. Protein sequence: CASSLKREMNTEAFF.

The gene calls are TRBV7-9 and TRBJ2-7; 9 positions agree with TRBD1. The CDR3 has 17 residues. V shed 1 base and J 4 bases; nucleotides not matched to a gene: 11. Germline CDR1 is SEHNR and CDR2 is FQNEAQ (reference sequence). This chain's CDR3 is CASSLVGSDRGGYEQYF. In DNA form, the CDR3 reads TGTGCCAGCAGCTTAGTCGGTTCGGACAGGGGAGGGTACGAGCAGTACTTC.

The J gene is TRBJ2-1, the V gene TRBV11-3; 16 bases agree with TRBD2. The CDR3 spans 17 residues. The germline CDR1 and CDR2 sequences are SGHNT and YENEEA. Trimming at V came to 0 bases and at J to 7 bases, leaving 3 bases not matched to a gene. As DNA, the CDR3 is TGTGCCAGCAGCTTAGAGGGACTAGCGGGGGGGCGGAATGAGCAGTTCTTC. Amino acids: CASSLEGLAGGRNEQFF.

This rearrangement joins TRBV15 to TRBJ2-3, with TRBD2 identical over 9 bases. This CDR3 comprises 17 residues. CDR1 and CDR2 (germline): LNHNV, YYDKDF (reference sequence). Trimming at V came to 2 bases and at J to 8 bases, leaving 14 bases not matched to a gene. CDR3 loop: CATSRLGSSGGRGTQYF. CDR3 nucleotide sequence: TGTGCCACCAGCAGATTAGGGTCGAGCGGGGGGCGGGGTACGCAGTATTTT.

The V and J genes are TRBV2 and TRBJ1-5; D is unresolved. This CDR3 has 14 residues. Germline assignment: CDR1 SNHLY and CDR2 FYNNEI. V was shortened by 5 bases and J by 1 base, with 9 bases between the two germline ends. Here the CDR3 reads CASSRGGSNQPQHF. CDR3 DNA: TGTGCCAGCAGTAGAGGTGGGAGCAATCAGCCCCAGCATTTT.

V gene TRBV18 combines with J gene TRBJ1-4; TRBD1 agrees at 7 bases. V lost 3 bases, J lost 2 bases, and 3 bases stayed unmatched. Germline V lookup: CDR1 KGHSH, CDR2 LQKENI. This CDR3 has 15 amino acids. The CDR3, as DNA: TGTGCCAGCTCACCTATACAGGGGACTAATGAAAAACTGTTTTTT. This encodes CASSPIQGTNEKLFF.

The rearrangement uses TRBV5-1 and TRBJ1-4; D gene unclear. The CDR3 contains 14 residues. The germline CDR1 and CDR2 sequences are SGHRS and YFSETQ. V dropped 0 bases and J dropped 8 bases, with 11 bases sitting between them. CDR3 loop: CASSLGSGLEKLFF. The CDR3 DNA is TGCGCCAGCAGCTTGGGGTCGGGTTTGGAAAAACTGTTTTTT. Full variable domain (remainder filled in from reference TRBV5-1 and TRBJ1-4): KAGVTQTPRYLIKTRGQQVTLSCSPISGHRSVSWYQQTPGQGLQFLFEYFSETQRNKGNFPGRFSGRQFSNSRSEMNVSTLELGDSALYLCASSLGSGLEKLFFGSGTQLSVL.

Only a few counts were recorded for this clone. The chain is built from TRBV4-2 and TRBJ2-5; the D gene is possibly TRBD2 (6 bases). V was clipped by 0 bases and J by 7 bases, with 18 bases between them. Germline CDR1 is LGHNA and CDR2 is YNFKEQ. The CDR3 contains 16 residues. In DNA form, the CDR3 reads TGTGCCAGCAGCCAAGAAAGGGCGGGACTCTCGGTGACCCAGTACTTC. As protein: CASSQERAGLSVTQYF.

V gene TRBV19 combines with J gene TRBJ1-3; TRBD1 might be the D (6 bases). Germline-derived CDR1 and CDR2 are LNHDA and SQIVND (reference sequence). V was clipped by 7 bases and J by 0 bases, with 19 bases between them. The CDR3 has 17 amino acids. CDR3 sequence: CASNPGGSYHSGNTIYF. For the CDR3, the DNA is TGTGCCAGTAACCCTGGGGGCAGCTACCACTCTGGAAACACCATATATTTT.

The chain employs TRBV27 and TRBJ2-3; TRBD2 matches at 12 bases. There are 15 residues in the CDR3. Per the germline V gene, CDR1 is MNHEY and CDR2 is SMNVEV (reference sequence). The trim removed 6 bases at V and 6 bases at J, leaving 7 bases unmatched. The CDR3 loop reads CASRTSGGVADTQYF. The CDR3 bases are TGTGCCAGCAGGACTAGCGGGGGTGTCGCGGATACGCAGTATTTT.